Here is one T cell receptor (beta chain) with its context. Its antigen is undetermined. These data belong to a study of a mutant IDH1 vaccine in newly diagnosed glioma. Whole-study context: Beginning 4-6 weeks after radiotherapy alone, or with temozolomide cycles, vaccination took place. Treated patients comprised 62.5% males and around 38% females, mean age approximately 38 years. It was radiotherapy, temozolomide, or both that patients received previously, with most receiving both.

Germline CDR1 SGHRS, CDR2 YFSETQ. With 0 bases removed from V and 2 bases from J, the gap between germline ends came to 8 bases. The CDR3 totals 14 residues. Here immunoSEQ multiplex PCR was the method, and the copy in TCRdb shows in-frame clones only, minus some. The table shows approximately 37,000 clones, with 70% to 85% occurring only once. Overall study results and limits: In just under 95% of patients, immune responses induced by the vaccine occurred.

The time point was: week 47, end of study. In the vaccine, a single dose held 300 ug of the mutant IDH1 20-mer peptide, along with topical imiquimod. The source is a man aged 18 to 30 with glioma. Some clones in this sample may be carry-over from other donors' samples. The chain combines TRBV5-1 with TRBJ2-5; unclear D gene. The specimen was PBMCs, collected from a glioma patient whose treatment included an IDH1 peptide vaccine. The DNA of the CDR3 is TGCGCCAGCAGCTTGGTCCTCGGGCAAGAGACCCAGTACTTC. It specifies CASSLVLGQETQYF. Variable domain in full (rest from reference TRBV5-1 and TRBJ2-5): KAGVTQTPRYLIKTRGQQVTLSCSPISGHRSVSWYQQTPGQGLQFLFEYFSETQRNKGNFPGRFSGRQFSNSRSEMNVSTLELGDSALYLCASSLVLGQETQYFGPGTRLLVL.